This TCR beta chain was identified in a study of cytomegalovirus exposure and HLA in healthy donors. This CDR3 region has 19 residues. After removal of 5 bases from V and 0 bases from J, the junction contained 18 bases not matched to a gene. Germline V gives CDR1 SEHNR, CDR2 FQNEAQ (reference sequence). PCR amplification relied on 60 Vbeta primers (plus 13 Jbeta primers). The protocol was immunoSEQ multiplex PCR, while the TCRdb copy is restricted to in-frame clones and leaves out a portion. The sample shows approximately 170,000 clones, around three quarters of them seen only once. Input material: PBMCs. This chain links TRBV7-9 with TRBJ2-7, with 8 bases that match TRBD2. The receptor's source is a woman aged 18-35 years in good health and CMV-seronegative. The CDR3 bases are TGTGCCAGCAGCCCACCTTTCGGAGCGGGAGCCATACACTCCTACGAGCAGTACTTC. It codes for CASSPPFGAGAIHSYEQYF. The full variable domain, completed using reference TRBV7-9 and TRBJ2-7, is DTGVSQNPRHKITKRGQNVTFRCDPISEHNRLYWYRQTLGQGPEFLTYFQNEAQLEKSRLLSDRFSAERPKGSFSTLEIQRTEQGDSAMYLCASSPPFGAGAIHSYEQYFGPGTRLTVT.